Listed below are T cell receptor beta chains from one sample, sequenced in a study of T cell responses to AZD1222 COVID-19 vaccine. Repertoires were generated with immunoSEQ multiplex PCR, while TCRdb's copy carries only in-frame clones and drops some. The table includes 83,000 or so clones, 85% to 90% detected once. Sequenced here: peripheral blood, sampled 28 days after the second AZD1222 dose. These receptors all come from an adult who received the AZD1222 COVID-19 vaccine. The CDR3 runs from the conserved cysteine through the conserved F or W. D genes are given only for firm matches. The listing skips clone size in some rows; elsewhere it reads once, few, many or a size class.

.	TRBV6-5	13	.	TRBJ1-5	TGTGCCGGCAGTACAAATGGGAGGCAGCCCCAGCATTTT	CAGSTNGRQPQHF
.	TRBV2	13	TRBD1	TRBJ1-2	TGTGCCAGCAGTGAAACAGGGGGAGGTGGCTACACCTTC	CASSETGGGGYTF
.	TRBV7-2	12	.	TRBJ2-1	TGTGCCAGCAGCGAACAGGGAAATGAGCAGTTCTTC	CASSEQGNEQFF
.	TRBV6-1	16	.	TRBJ1-2	TGTGCCAGCAGTGAAGAATTTACAGCCTCTAACTATGGCTACACCTTC	CASSEEFTASNYGYTF
once	TRBV28	15	.	TRBJ1-2	TGTGCCAGCAGCACTTTAGGTGGAGGGACCTATGGCTACACCTTC	CASSTLGGGTYGYTF
.	TRBV4-1	15	TRBD1	TRBJ1-4	TGCGCCAGCAGCCGGTCCGGGACAGGCAATGAAAAACTGTTTTTT	CASSRSGTGNEKLFF
.	TRBV5-5	14	.	TRBJ1-2	TGTGCCAGCAGCTTAGGGGGTTCCGGCCGCGGCTACACCTTC	CASSLGGSGRGYTF
once	TRBV6-4	14	.	TRBJ2-2	TGTGCCAGCAGTCCCGACGGGGGCACCGGGGAGCTGTTTTTT	CASSPDGGTGELFF
.	TRBV6-5	13	TRBD2	TRBJ2-7	TGTGCCAGTCGACTAGCGGGAGAACGTGAGCAGTACTTC	CASRLAGEREQYF
.	TRBV29-1	12	TRBD1	TRBJ1-1	TGCAGCGTCCGGACAGGGAGCCTTGAAGCTTTCTTT	CSVRTGSLEAFF
.	TRBV25-1	15	TRBD1	TRBJ1-6	TGTGCCAGCAGTGAATTTTCAGGGGGCGGGTCACCCCTCCACTTT	CASSEFSGGGSPLHF
.	TRBV27	13	.	TRBJ1-1	TGTGCCAGCAGGGGGGTAGCCGGTACTGAAGCTTTCTTT	CASRGVAGTEAFF
.	TRBV10-1	13	.	TRBJ1-1	TGCGCCAGCAGTGTTCCGGGGAGCACTGAAGCTTTCTTT	CASSVPGSTEAFF
.	TRBV19	15	.	TRBJ2-7	TGTGCCAGTAGTACGACACCGGGACGCTTTTACGAGCAGTACTTC	CASSTTPGRFYEQYF
.	TRBV7-9	14	.	TRBJ2-3	TGTGCCAGCAGGAGGGAGTATATCACAGATACGCAGTATTTT	CASRREYITDTQYF
.	TRBV3-1/TRBV3-2	13	.	TRBJ1-1	TGTGCCAGCAGCTTCGGACAGTCCGCTGAAGCTTTCTTT	CASSFGQSAEAFF
.	TRBV20-1	16	.	TRBJ1-6	TGCAGTGCTAGTAGGTTTATGACAGGTGATAATTCACCCCTCCACTTT	CSASRFMTGDNSPLHF
once	TRBV2	14	TRBD1	TRBJ1-2	TGTGCCAGCAGTAGACAGGGGGCAGAAGTTGGCTACACCTTC	CASSRQGAEVGYTF
.	TRBV6-4	15	.	TRBJ2-1	TGTGCCAGTACCGCCTTAGCGCCCTCCTACAATGAGCAGTTCTTC	CASTALAPSYNEQFF
.	TRBV7-6	15	TRBD2	TRBJ2-2	TGTGCCAGCAGCCAGGGGACTAGCGGGACCGGGGAGCTGTTTTTT	CASSQGTSGTGELFF
.	TRBV7-2	16	.	TRBJ1-6	TGTGCCAGCAGCTTAGATAGGGGTGGGAGGAATTCACCCCTCCACTTT	CASSLDRGGRNSPLHF
.	TRBV14	14	TRBD1	TRBJ2-7	TGTGCCAGCAGCCGCCTGGGACAGACCTACGAGCAGTACTTC	CASSRLGQTYEQYF
.	TRBV7-9	15	TRBD2	TRBJ2-3	TGTGCCAGCAGTCGAAATAGCGGGAGAACAGATACGCAGTATTTT	CASSRNSGRTDTQYF
.	TRBV3-1/TRBV3-2	18	.	TRBJ1-5	TGTGCCAGCAGCCTGCCCTCGCACCCAAGGGGTAGCAATCAGCCCCAGCATTTT	CASSLPSHPRGSNQPQHF
.	TRBV15	15	TRBD1	TRBJ1-6	TGTGCCACCAGCAGAGACGGGGCCAGGGGGTTAAGCCTCCACTTT	CATSRDGARGLSLHF
.	TRBV27	13	.	TRBJ1-2	TGTGCCAGCAGTTTATCCTCCCTTAGGGGCTACACCTTC	CASSLSSLRGYTF
.	TRBV19	15	TRBD1	TRBJ1-2	TGTGCCAGTAGTATTTCCCGGGGACAGACCTATGGCTACACCTTC	CASSISRGQTYGYTF
.	TRBV18	14	TRBD1	TRBJ2-1	TGTGCCAGCTCACGGGACAGGGAGGGAAATGAGCAGTTCTTC	CASSRDREGNEQFF
few	TRBV23-1	14	.	TRBJ1-1	TGCGCCCCTTTCCAGGATTATGAGATGACTGAAGCTTTCTTT	CAPFQDYEMTEAFF
.	TRBV2	15	TRBD2	TRBJ2-1	TGTGCCAGCAGTGATCCGACTAGCGGAAACAATGAGCAGTTCTTC	CASSDPTSGNNEQFF
.	TRBV5-1	16	TRBD2	TRBJ2-5	TGCGCCAGCAGTATTTTCCGACTAGCGTCACCGGAGACCCAGTACTTC	CASSIFRLASPETQYF
.	TRBV6-4	14	.	TRBJ2-1	TGTGCCAGCAGCGCCGGGACTGGATACAATGAGCAGTTCTTC	CASSAGTGYNEQFF
.	TRBV2	14	.	TRBJ1-1	TGTGCCAGCAGGGGCGGGGAGATGAACACTGAAGCTTTCTTT	CASRGGEMNTEAFF
.	TRBV21-1	17	.	TRBJ2-1	.	CASSKWGQGARYNEQFF
.	TRBV5-8	15	.	TRBJ2-1	TGTGCCAGCAGCTTGGGTTCGCGGGCAAACAATGAGCAGTTCTTC	CASSLGSRANNEQFF
.	TRBV15	13	TRBD1	TRBJ1-1	TGTGCCACCAGCGGACAGGGGGGTACTGAAGCTTTCTTT	CATSGQGGTEAFF
.	TRBV5-6	12	TRBD1	TRBJ1-2	TGTGCCAGCAGCGACAGGGGATATGGCTACACCTTC	CASSDRGYGYTF
.	TRBV14	17	TRBD2	TRBJ2-1	TGTGCCAGCAGCCAAGCCAGGGGCGGGAGGGCCTACAATGAGCAGTTCTTC	CASSQARGGRAYNEQFF
.	TRBV9	13	.	TRBJ2-1	TGTGCCAGCAGCGTAGATCTATACAATGAGCAGTTCTTC	CASSVDLYNEQFF
.	TRBV11-1	11	.	TRBJ2-7	TGTGCCAGCAGCTCCGGCATGGGTCAGTACTTC	CASSSGMGQYF
.	TRBV27	16	TRBD2	TRBJ2-3	TGTGCCAGCAGTTCTCGGACTAGCGGATTATTAGATACGCAGTATTTT	CASSSRTSGLLDTQYF